This entry features one T cell receptor beta chain sequence. Its antigen is not yet known. The sample holds no much larger clone one base away, and base qualities are not on file. Using the deep immunoSEQ assay, TCR CDR3 regions were amplified from genomic DNA by multiplex PCR. Extracted genomic DNA from each cell subset was spread evenly across all wells of several immunoSEQ 96-well plates, with each plate serving as a replicate. Each replicate PCR for sorted subsets received around 200 ng genomic DNA, equal to tens of thousands of T cell genomes. Purified libraries were quantified with a Qubit 3.0 fluorometer, sized on a Bioanalyzer 2100, and re-quantified with the KAPA Library Quantification kit. Every immunoSEQ 96-well plate was sequenced on a dedicated single-read 150-cycle Illumina NextSeq 550 flow cell. In the source study's methods: The immunoSEQ output contained only junctional sequences without quality scores, so filtering could not match that applied to full-length reads. Sequences were annotated with PyIR, a Python wrapper for IgBLAST v1.9, and V/J genes and CDR3 were assigned using IMGT germline references. Reads with weak V/J assignments (E-value above 1e-6), missing CDR3, stop codons, out-of-frame junctions, or ambiguous translated residues were removed. V3J clonotypes were defined as sequences sharing the same inferred V gene, J gene, and CDR3 amino acid sequence. To compute the percentage overlap between repertoires, the number of shared unique clonotypes was divided by the size of the smaller repertoire. RTK rarefaction, the Chao1 estimator, and Recon v2.1 estimates of unobserved clonotypes were used to assess repertoire richness. Generation probabilities were computed with OLGA for all TCRbeta clonotypes obtained by the gDNA method from four donors. The table was pulled from immuneACCESS by TCRdb, which kept in-frame rearrangements only. Such tables lose some clones; where checked, under half of the loss comes from unresolved V genes, and the rest has no known cause. The DNA gave D and trimming, while V, J and clone size come from that table. In all, the sample holds 2,500,000 or so clones, and roughly 93% of those were seen once. In total, the top ten clones hold approximately 0.37% of the sample.

The CDR1 and CDR2 encoded by the germline V gene are SNHLY and FYNNEI. The V and J ends are trimmed by 5 bases and 0 bases, leaving 11 bases between them. Counted from cysteine to phenylalanine, this CDR3 has 15 amino acids. The retained sequence is limited to the CDR3, 45 bases, with the frame set at the first base. This specimen belongs to a study of shared clonotypes between healthy human individuals (dated by TCRdb to the early 2020s). Background for the entire study: The cohort included three men and a couple of women between 18 and 49 years of age. For each donor, CD4 naive and CD4 memory were each run on three plates, CD8 naive on two plates, and CD8 memory on one plate. To increase sequencing depth and limit assay-specific biases, TCR repertoire library preparation and sequencing were carried out by different laboratories using diverse techniques. Blood TCR repertoires of about 5 healthy adults were deeply sequenced to estimate repertoire size and the extent of clonotype sharing between individuals. Leukapheresis yielded between about 0.85 and 10 billion PBMCs per donor. Broader findings and caveats from the paper: Because the study included only a small number of donors, the genetic and exposure-history diversity represented was limited. Compared with non-shared clonotypes, the clonotypes found in all four sorted-subset donors had higher generation probabilities. Across a few donors, roughly 5.1% of naive CD4, 3% to 3.5% of naive CD8, roughly 2.3% of memory CD4, and approximately 0.42% of memory CD8 clonotypes were shared. Sampling was restricted to blood, and TCR repertoires in tissue are likely to differ from TCR repertoires in blood. Rarefaction of sorted-subset datasets indicated incomplete sequencing despite the large sequencing depth. Larger estimated clonotype richness was generally found for naive subsets than for memory subsets. Pairwise subsampling indicated that sequencing depth was expected to affect the degree of clonotype sharing among donors.

The donors were healthy, HIV-negative adults who had no recently reported acute infections or vaccinations. Every donor was a Caucasian adult residing in Nashville, Tennessee, USA. CD4+ T cells were enriched by magnetic negative selection, after which naive cells were positively selected on CD45RA and the negative fraction was taken as the memory subset. Blood was collected by leukapheresis, and PBMCs were isolated by Ficoll-Histopaque density gradient centrifugation and then cryopreserved in liquid nitrogen vapor phase. Analytical flow cytometry was used to check the purity and quantity of each magnetically sorted T cell population. Genomic DNA was isolated from each sorted fraction and quantified by UV absorbance on a Nanodrop 2000c.

The TCR originated in a man between 18 and 35 years old in good health. Some clones in this sample may be carry-over from other donors' samples. The sequenced material came from naive CD4+ T cells from PBMCs. The cell subset or site tag for this specimen amounts to: CD45RA+ positively selected. The rearrangement combines TRBV2 with TRBJ1-5, with a weak D call of TRBD1 (5 bases match). Read as DNA, the sequence is TGTGCCAGCAGTCAAACGACAGATAGCAATCAGCCCCAGCATTTT. This yields the protein CASSQTTDSNQPQHF.